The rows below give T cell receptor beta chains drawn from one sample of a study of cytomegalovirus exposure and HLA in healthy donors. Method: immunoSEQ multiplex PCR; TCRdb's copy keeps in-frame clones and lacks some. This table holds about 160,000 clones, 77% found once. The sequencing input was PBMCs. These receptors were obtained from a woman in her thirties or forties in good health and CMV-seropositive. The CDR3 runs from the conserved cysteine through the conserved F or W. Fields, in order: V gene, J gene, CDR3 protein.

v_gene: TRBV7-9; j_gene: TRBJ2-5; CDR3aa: CASSPPGGRGETQYF
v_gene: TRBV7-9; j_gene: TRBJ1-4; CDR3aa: CASSLGQSNEKLFF
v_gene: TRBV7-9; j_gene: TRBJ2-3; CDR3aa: CASSLRSGESTDTQYF
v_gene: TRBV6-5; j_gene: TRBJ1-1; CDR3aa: CASSLSVNTEAFF
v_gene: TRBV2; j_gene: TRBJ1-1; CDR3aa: CASMTRGSEAFF
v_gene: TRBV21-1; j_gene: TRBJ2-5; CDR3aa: CASSKAERGLQETQYF
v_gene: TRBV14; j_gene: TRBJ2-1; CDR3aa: CASSRRTGLDGEQFF
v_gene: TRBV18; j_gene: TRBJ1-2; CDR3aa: CASSTGQGLNGYTF
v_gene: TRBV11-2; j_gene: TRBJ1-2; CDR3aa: CASSFTPGGAGYGYTF
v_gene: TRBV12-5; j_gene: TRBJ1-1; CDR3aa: CASGLSVGGPSNTEAFF
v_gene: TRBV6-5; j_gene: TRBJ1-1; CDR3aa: CASSSAGGNTEAFF
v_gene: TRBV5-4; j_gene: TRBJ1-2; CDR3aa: CASSLAQGVGGYGYTF
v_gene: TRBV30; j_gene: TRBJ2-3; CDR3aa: CAWSENSSTDTQYF
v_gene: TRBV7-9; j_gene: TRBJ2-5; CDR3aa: CASGGTGSNKETQYF
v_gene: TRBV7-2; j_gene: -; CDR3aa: CASSLAIGRGYEQYF
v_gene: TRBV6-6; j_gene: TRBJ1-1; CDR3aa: CASSFGGLALNTEAFF
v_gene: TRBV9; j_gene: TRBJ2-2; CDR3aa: CASTFGGGGPRTGELFF
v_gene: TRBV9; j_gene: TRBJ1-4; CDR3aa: CNRQGREKLFF
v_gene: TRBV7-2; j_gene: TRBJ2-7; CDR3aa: CASSTDRGLYEQYF
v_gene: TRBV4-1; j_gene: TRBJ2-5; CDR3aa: CASSATGSEETQYF
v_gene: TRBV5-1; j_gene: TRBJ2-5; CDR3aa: CASSLGASGLEETQYF
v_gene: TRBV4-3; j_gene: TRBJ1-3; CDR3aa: CASSQGLTGGNTIYF
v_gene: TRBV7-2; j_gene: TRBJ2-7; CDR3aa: CASSSIGQGYEQYF
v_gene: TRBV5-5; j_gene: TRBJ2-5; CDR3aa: CASGAGGRETQYF
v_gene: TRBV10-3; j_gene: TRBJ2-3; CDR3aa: CAISAGTGVGTDTQYF
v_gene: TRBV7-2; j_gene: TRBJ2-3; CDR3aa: CASSFQGGPTDTQYF
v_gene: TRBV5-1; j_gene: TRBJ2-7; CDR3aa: CASSPGQGAYEQYF
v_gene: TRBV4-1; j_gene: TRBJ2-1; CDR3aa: CASSQEGRGGYNEQFF
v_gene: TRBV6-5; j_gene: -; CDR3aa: CASSYSGRGSNEQYF